A single sample is the source of the 13 T cell receptor beta chains below, sequenced in a study of T cell responses to AZD1222 COVID-19 vaccine. Profiling relied on immunoSEQ multiplex PCR, and the TCRdb table lists in-frame clones only, not all of them. The table records some 73,000 clones, 80% to 90% of them present only once. This specimen was peripheral blood, taken 28 days after the second AZD1222 dose. The receptor source for this set is an adult who received the AZD1222 COVID-19 vaccine.

The chain joins TRBV3-1 (or the pseudogene TRBV3-2) to TRBJ2-7; D remains unclear. The V end was cut by 1 base, the J end by 6 bases, with 10 bases between. The CDR3 extends over 13 amino acids. Per germline, CDR1 LGHDT and CDR2 YNNKEL (reference sequence). For the CDR3, the DNA is TGTGCCAGCAGCCAAGCCCCCCTCGGCGAGCAGTACGTC. It encodes CASSQAPLGEQYV.

The chain carries TRBV3-1 (or the pseudogene TRBV3-2) and TRBJ2-5; D remains ambiguous. V shed 1 base and J shed 2 bases, with 14 bases lying between them. The V gene's germline CDR1 is LGHDT and CDR2 YNNKEL (reference sequence). This CDR3 contains 16 residues. Here the CDR3 reads CASSQGQWRSQETQYF. The CDR3 nucleotides are TGTGCCAGCAGCCAAGGGCAATGGAGATCACAAGAGACCCAGTACTTC.

The chain is built from TRBV21-1 and TRBJ2-7; TRBD1 is taken as the D call from the table, unchecked against the DNA. TRBV21-1 is a pseudogene. The length of the CDR3 is 13 residues. Written as DNA, the CDR3 is TGTGCCAGCAGCATCGGACAGCAAACGGAGCAGTACGTC. Its protein product is CASSIGQQTEQYV.

This clone was counted a single time. The CDR3 coding sequence is TGTGCCAGCGGCACCGGGATTCGGGACACTGAAGCTTTCTTT. Protein: CASGTGIRDTEAFF. J is TRBJ1-1 and V is TRBV7-2; D is unclear. CDR3 size: 14 residues. The germline gives CDR1 SGHTA, CDR2 FQGNSA. The V end lost 8 bases, the J end lost 3 bases, and 16 bases lay between the germline ends. Variable domain in full (rest from reference TRBV7-2 and TRBJ1-1): GAGVSQSPSNKVTEKGKDVELRCDPISGHTALYWYRQSLGQGLEFLIYFQGNSAPDKSGLPSDRFSAERTGGSVSTLTIQRTQQEDSAVYLCASGTGIRDTEAFFGQGTRLTVV.

The CDR3 DNA is TGTGCCAGCAGCAAAGCCTCGCTAGCGGGAGGCCATGAGCAGTTCTTC. Amino acid sequence: CASSKASLAGGHEQFF. V gene TRBV21-1 combines with J gene TRBJ2-1; the DNA was not used to check the table's D call, TRBD2. TRBV21-1 is flagged as a pseudogene. The CDR3 totals 16 residues.

This rearrangement joins TRBV6-2 or TRBV6-3 to TRBJ2-7, with D possibly called TRBD1 or TRBD2 (6 bases each). The germline V and J ends were trimmed by 2 bases and 2 bases, with 10 bases remaining between them. Germline lookup yields CDR1 MNHEY and CDR2 SVGEGT. There are 14 residues in the CDR3. The CDR3 here is CASSYKRGAYEQYF. The CDR3 coding sequence is TGTGCCAGCAGTTACAAAAGGGGGGCCTACGAGCAGTACTTC.

This chain links TRBV6-5 with TRBJ2-1, with D possibly called TRBD1 or TRBD2 (5 bases each). This CDR3 comprises 14 residues. The germline V gene encodes CDR1 MNHEY and CDR2 SVGAGI. V was cut by 5 bases and J by 8 bases, with 16 bases left in between. Here the CDR3 DNA reads TGTGCCAGCAGTCCCGGACCTTTGGGGGATGAGCAGTTCTTC. Its translation: CASSPGPLGDEQFF.

A single count supports this clone. The chain uses TRBV24-1 and TRBJ2-3, with 15 bases matching TRBD2. The germline CDR1 and CDR2 sequences are KGHDR and SFDVKD. The CDR3 is 20 residues long. J was trimmed by 5 bases and V by 2 bases; bases with no gene match: 13. CDR3 DNA: TGTGCCACCAGTGATTCGGGCTCCAGCCCGGGACTAGCGGGAGGAGATACGCAGTATTTT. Translating it yields CATSDSGSSPGLAGGDTQYF.

The chain employs TRBV15 and TRBJ2-7; D is perhaps TRBD2 (6 bases). V lost 5 bases, J lost 3 bases, and 11 bases lay in between. CDR3 size: 13 residues. Germline lookup yields CDR1 LNHNV and CDR2 YYDKDF (reference sequence). The CDR3 DNA sequence: TGTGCCACCAGCCGGGGGAGAGACTACGAGCAGTACGTC. Amino acids: CATSRGRDYEQYV.

The chain uses TRBV5-5 and TRBJ2-5, with D tentatively TRBD1 (6 bases). V was cut by 4 bases and J by 5 bases, with 12 bases left in between. Looked up from germline, CDR1 is SGHKS and CDR2 is YYEKEE (reference sequence). The CDR3 runs 13 residues. CDR3 DNA sequence: TGTGCCAGCAGCCTACAGGGTTGGGAGACCCAGTACTTC. Translation gives CASSLQGWETQYF. Supplemented by reference TRBV5-5 and TRBJ2-5, the full variable domain reads DAGVTQSPTHLIKTRGQQVTLRCSPISGHKSVSWYQQVLGQGPQFIFQYYEKEERGRGNFPDRFSARQFPNYSSELNVNALLLGDSALYLCASSLQGWETQYFGPGTRLLVL.

The chain links TRBV24-1 to TRBJ2-5; 8 bases line up with TRBD2. CDR3 length equals 17 residues. Trimming took 3 bases from V and 2 from J; bases not matched to a gene: 10. CDR1 and CDR2 from the germline V gene are KGHDR and SFDVKD. The CDR3, as DNA: TGTGCCACCAGTGATCCTCGGGGGGGGCGCCTACAAGAGACCCAGTACTTC. This codes for CATSDPRGGRLQETQYF.

There are a few counts of this clone. The chain employs TRBV5-4 and TRBJ2-7; TRBD1 aligns across 7 bases. This CDR3 has 15 residues. The ends lost 2 bases at V and 7 bases at J; junction bases unmatched: 12. Germline loops: CDR1 SGHNT, CDR2 YYREEE (reference sequence). The CDR3 bases are TGTGCCAGCAGCTTAGGCGGACAGGTAGCTGAGGAGCAGTACGTC. Translated: CASSLGGQVAEEQYV.

CDR3 in amino acids: CASKETGGNQPQHF. As DNA, the CDR3 is TGTGCCAGCAAGGAAACAGGGGGCAATCAGCCCCAGCATTTT. V usage is TRBV6-5 and J usage is TRBJ1-5; 7 bases match TRBD1. The CDR3 spans 14 residues. The germline V gene encodes CDR1 MNHEY and CDR2 SVGAGI. The ends lost 7 bases at V and 2 bases at J; junction bases unmatched: 5.